The 18 T cell receptor beta chains listed next were all sequenced from one sample in a study of shared clonotypes between healthy human individuals. TCRdb keeps only in-frame clones here, not all; method: immunoSEQ multiplex PCR. The sample has 950,000 to 1,200,000 clones, 60% to 85% seen once. Sequenced sample: memory CD4+ T cells from PBMCs. As to subset: CD45RA-negative fraction. All receptors derive from a man aged 18-30 years in good health. Some clones in this sample may be carry-over from other donors' samples.

The genes are TRBV29-1 and TRBJ2-7; D is perhaps TRBD1 or TRBD2 (6 bases each). This CDR3 comprises 13 residues. Germline V gene sequence: CDR1 SQVTM, CDR2 ANQGSEA. Trimming shortened V by 7 bases and J by 1 base, and 14 bases separated the two germline ends. The CDR3 DNA reads TGCAGCGCCCGAGGGGGAGGATCCTACGAGCAGTACTTC. Its protein product is CSARGGGSYEQYF.

With respect to this clone: A much larger clone lies a single base off, so this may be a read error. The J gene is TRBJ2-3, the V gene TRBV5-4, with D uncertain. Per germline, CDR1 SGHNT and CDR2 YYREEE (reference sequence). This CDR3 contains 12 residues. Trimming cost V 4 bases and J 0 bases, with 3 bases left between them. CDR3: CASSQSTDTQYF. The CDR3 DNA follows: TGTGCCAGCAGCCAGAGCACAGATACGCAGTATTTT. The full variable domain, with the rest looked up from reference TRBV5-4 and TRBJ2-3, is ETGVTQSPTHLIKTRGQQVTLRCSSQSGHNTVSWYQQALGQGPQFIFQYYREEENGRGNFPPRFSGLQFPNYSSELNVNALELDDSALYLCASSQSTDTQYFGPGTRLTVL.

The table lists this clone with many counts. V and J are TRBV27 and TRBJ2-3; a weak D match, TRBD1 (6 bases). V was clipped by 6 bases and J by 4 bases, with 8 bases between them. This CDR3 comprises 12 residues. Germline values: CDR1 MNHEY, CDR2 SMNVEV (reference sequence). The CDR3 nucleotides read TGTGCCAGCAGAAACAGGGCAGATACGCAGTATTTT. The encoded protein is CASRNRADTQYF.

This clone was recorded only once. The chain recombines TRBV2 with TRBJ2-1, with unresolved D. Germline V gene lookup returns CDR1 SNHLY and CDR2 FYNNEI. The CDR3 length is 13 residues. The V end was cut by 6 bases, the J end by 7 bases, with 13 bases between. As DNA, the CDR3 is TGTGCCAGCAGCGGGTCAGTTCGGAATGAGCAGTTCTTC. It encodes CASSGSVRNEQFF.

The chain is built from TRBV9 and TRBJ1-3, with D maybe TRBD1 (5 bases). The V end lost 4 bases, the J end lost 0 bases, and 11 bases lay between the germline ends. Germline lookup yields CDR1 SGDLS and CDR2 YYNGEE. The CDR3 contains 15 residues. The CDR3 DNA reads as TGTGCCAGCAGCCCCTTTGGGGCCTCTGGAAACACCATATATTTT. Amino acids: CASSPFGASGNTIYF.

The chain is built from TRBV7-8 and TRBJ2-1, with 8 bases fitting TRBD1. The CDR3 sequence is 18 residues long. Trimming at V came to 1 base and at J to 4 bases, leaving 12 bases not matched to a gene. CDR1 and CDR2 (germline): SGHVS, FQNEAQ. The CDR3 protein is CASSLGIRAGTGYNEQFF. CDR3 nucleotides: TGTGCCAGCAGCTTAGGGATAAGGGCCGGGACAGGTTACAATGAGCAGTTCTTC.

The chain combines TRBV11-2 with TRBJ2-2; no clear D. Germline CDR1 SGHAT, CDR2 FQNNGV. The CDR3 spans 15 residues. Trimming removed 5 bases from V and 0 bases from J, with 10 bases in between. In DNA form, the CDR3 reads TGTGCCAGCAGCGCCTCCCGCGCGAACACCGGGGAGCTGTTTTTT. Its protein product is CASSASRANTGELFF.

V is TRBV9 and J is TRBJ2-2; TRBD2 matches at 7 bases. The CDR3 extends over 15 amino acids. Losses at the gene ends were 2 bases for V and 4 bases for J; bases not matched to a gene: 5. Germline assignment: CDR1 SGDLS and CDR2 YYNGEE. CDR3 region: CASSVSGMGTGELFF. The CDR3 nucleotides read TGTGCCAGCAGCGTCAGCGGGATGGGCACCGGGGAGCTGTTTTTT.

V is TRBV7-2 and J is TRBJ2-1; TRBD2 aligns across 8 bases. The CDR3 consists of 16 residues. With V trimmed by 4 bases and J by 1 base, 6 bases remained unmatched. CDR1 is SGHTA, CDR2 FQGNSA, per germline. The CDR3 DNA reads as TGTGCCAGCAGCTCCAGGACTAGCCGATCCTACAATGAGCAGTTCTTC. It translates to CASSSRTSRSYNEQFF.

As for this clone: A much larger clone lies a single base off, so this may be a read error. The chain is built from TRBV7-8 and TRBJ2-7, with D uncertain. From germline, CDR1 is SGHVS and CDR2 FQNEAQ. The germline V and J ends were trimmed by 1 base and 3 bases, with 4 bases remaining between them. The CDR3 has 12 amino acids. CDR3 amino acids: CASSLVSYEQYF. CDR3 nucleotide sequence: TGTGCCAGCAGCTTAGTTAGCTACGAGCAGTACTTC.

J is TRBJ2-5 and V is TRBV11-3; D remains ambiguous. The CDR3 extends over 13 amino acids. Germline V gene sequence: CDR1 SGHNT, CDR2 YENEEA. Trimming removed 2 bases from V and 5 bases from J, with 9 bases in between. The CDR3 nucleotides are TGTGCCAGCAGCTTAAACAGCATGGAGACCCAGTACTTC. The encoded protein is CASSLNSMETQYF.

The chain couples TRBV11-2 to TRBJ1-1; D may be TRBD1 (6 bases). V was shortened by 5 bases and J by 1 base, with 11 bases between the two germline ends. The germline V gene has CDR1 SGHAT and CDR2 FQNNGV. The CDR3 has 14 amino acids. CDR3: CASSLDSWNTEAFF. DNA of the CDR3: TGTGCCAGCAGCCTGGACAGTTGGAACACTGAAGCTTTCTTT. Full variable domain (missing parts from reference TRBV11-2 and TRBJ1-1): EAGVAQSPRYKIIEKRQSVAFWCNPISGHATLYWYQQILGQGPKLLIQFQNNGVVDDSQLPKDRFSAERLKGVDSTLKIQPAKLEDSAVYLCASSLDSWNTEAFFGQGTRLTVV.

The chain links TRBV18 to TRBJ2-7, with TRBD1 identical over 9 bases. The V gene's germline CDR1 is KGHSH and CDR2 LQKENI. V gave up 0 bases and J gave up 0 bases; unmatched junction bases: 6. The CDR3 loop spans 17 amino acids. In DNA, the CDR3 is TGTGCCAGCTCACCACCGCAGGGACAGGGTAGCTCCTACGAGCAGTACTTC. It yields the protein CASSPPQGQGSSYEQYF.

This clone was observed a handful of times. The chain links TRBV7-3 to TRBJ2-1, with D unclear. Germline values: CDR1 SGHTA, CDR2 FQGTGA. The CDR3 consists of 15 residues. The germline V and J ends were trimmed by 1 base and 5 bases, with 12 bases remaining between them. The DNA of the CDR3 is TGTGCCAGCAGCTTAATCGGGTTAGGGAACAATGAGCAGTTCTTC. This gives the protein CASSLIGLGNNEQFF.

The genes are TRBV7-8 and TRBJ2-1; 10 bases fit TRBD2. This CDR3 has 15 amino acids. The V segment lost 8 bases and the J segment 8 bases; nucleotides outside the gene matches: 12. From germline, CDR1 is SGHVS and CDR2 FQNEAQ. CDR3 coding DNA: TGTGCCAGCGGGGTCCCTAGCGGGAGTTTCGATGAGCAGTTCTTC. Translating gives CASGVPSGSFDEQFF.

The chain links TRBV18 to TRBJ1-1; D is unresolved. Trimming left V 4 bases short and J 12 bases short, with 15 bases between. Germline V lookup: CDR1 KGHSH, CDR2 LQKENI. This CDR3 is 12 amino acids long. The CDR3 bases are TGTGCCAGCTCACAGGACTCCCATCGCCCTTTCTTT. Translated: CASSQDSHRPFF.

Note on this clone: This may be a read error, as it is one base from a much larger clone. The V and J genes are TRBV5-4 and TRBJ2-7; 8 nucleotides match TRBD1. Germline V gene lookup returns CDR1 SGHNT and CDR2 YYREEE (reference sequence). This CDR3 spans 15 amino acids. The CDR3 here is CASSSPGTGSYGQYF. For the CDR3, the DNA is TGTGCCAGCAGCTCACCCGGGACAGGCTCCTACGGGCAGTACTTC.

The rearrangement uses TRBV6-5 and TRBJ2-1; D not certain. Trimming took 6 bases from V and 3 from J, leaving 15 bases between them. The germline V gene encodes CDR1 MNHEY and CDR2 SVGAGI. The CDR3 length is 15 residues. The CDR3 nucleotides are TGTGCCAGCAGCCTACGGAGCCCGATCTACAATGAGCAGTTCTTC. Translation: CASSLRSPIYNEQFF.